Listed below are T cell receptor beta chains from one sample, sequenced in a study of blood T cell repertoires in COVID-19. Here immunoSEQ multiplex PCR was the method, and the copy in TCRdb shows in-frame clones only, minus some. The data hold 75,000 to 90,000 clones, with around nine tenths observed a single time. Sequencing used peripheral blood. The receptor set was obtained from a human donor in a cohort sampled during active COVID-19. CDR3s include the opening cysteine and the closing phenylalanine or tryptophan. The order of the fields is V gene, D gene, clone size, J gene, CDR3 protein, CDR3 DNA. A D gene is named only where the DNA matches it firmly. Where a row states a size, it is once, few, many or the class of an expanded clone; other rows omit it.

>TRBV18|NA|NA|TRBJ2-1
CASSPKSGSYSYNEQFF
TGTGCCAGCTCACCGAAAAGCGGATCCTACTCCTACAATGAGCAGTTCTTC
>TRBV7-6|TRBD2|NA|TRBJ2-5
CASSSSGVAETQYF
TGTGCCAGCAGCTCTAGCGGGGTCGCGGAGACCCAGTACTTC
>TRBV7-3|NA|NA|TRBJ1-1
CASSPQGNTEAFF
TGTGCCAGCAGCCCACAGGGGAACACTGAAGCTTTCTTT
>TRBV27|NA|once|TRBJ1-5
CASSLRGTYQPQHF
TGTGCCAGCAGTTTACGAGGGACTTATCAGCCCCAGCATTTT
>TRBV7-8|NA|NA|TRBJ1-3
CASSLDRESGNTIYF
TGTGCCAGCAGCTTAGACAGGGAATCTGGAAACACCATATATTTT
>TRBV6-2/TRBV6-3|NA|NA|TRBJ1-6
CASSYGAVYNSPLHF
TGTGCCAGCAGTTACGGGGCAGTATATAATTCACCCCTCCACTTT
>TRBV6-5|NA|NA|TRBJ2-2
CASLAGANTGELFF
TGTGCCAGCCTCGCAGGGGCGAACACCGGGGAGCTGTTTTTT
>TRBV29-1|TRBD2|once|TRBJ2-3
CSVELRPSGSSTDTQYF
TGCAGCGTTGAATTACGTCCTAGCGGGTCTAGCACAGATACGCAGTATTTT
>TRBV7-3|TRBD2|once|TRBJ2-7
CASSLGGRGYEQYF
TGTGCCAGCAGCTTGGGAGGGCGCGGCTACGAGCAGTACTTC
>TRBV5-1|TRBD1|NA|TRBJ2-7
CASHTRGTGVDEQYF
TGCGCCAGCCATACTCGAGGGACAGGGGTTGACGAGCAGTACTTC
>TRBV14|TRBD2|NA|TRBJ2-3
CASSQGGLAGGNTQYF
TGTGCCAGCAGCCAAGGGGGACTAGCGGGGGGAAATACGCAGTATTTT
>TRBV7-2|NA|NA|TRBJ1-2
CASSFQGQNYGYTF
TGTGCCAGCAGCTTTCAGGGCCAAAACTATGGCTACACCTTC
>TRBV3-1/TRBV3-2|TRBD2|NA|TRBJ2-3
CASSQGVAGYTDTQYF
TGTGCCAGCAGCCAAGGGGTAGCGGGGTACACAGATACGCAGTATTTT
>TRBV4-2|NA|once|TRBJ1-1
CASSQPQGNTEAFF
TGTGCCAGCAGCCAACCTCAGGGGAACACTGAAGCTTTCTTT
>TRBV3-1/TRBV3-2|NA|NA|TRBJ1-1
CASSQEDRNTEAFF
TGTGCCAGCAGCCAAGAAGACAGGAACACTGAAGCTTTCTTT
>TRBV3-1/TRBV3-2|NA|NA|TRBJ2-7
CASSARDRSYEQYF
TGTGCCAGCAGCGCGCGGGACAGATCCTACGAGCAGTACTTC
>TRBV19|TRBD1|NA|TRBJ1-6
CASSIAAGGVGNSPLHF
TGTGCCAGTAGTATAGCGGCAGGGGGCGTTGGGAATTCACCCCTCCACTTT
>TRBV20-1|NA|NA|TRBJ1-1
CSARAQGEAFF
TGCAGTGCTAGGGCGCAGGGTGAAGCTTTCTTT
>TRBV12-5|NA|NA|TRBJ1-2
CASAREAGALYGYTF
TGTGCTAGTGCCCGTGAAGCGGGGGCACTCTATGGCTACACCTTC
>TRBV2|NA|NA|TRBJ1-1
CASRPAGPFFF
TGTGCCAGCAGACCCGCAGGTCCCTTTTTCTTT
>TRBV5-1|NA|NA|TRBJ2-5
CASSFSPGGEQTQYF
TGCGCCAGCAGCTTTTCCCCAGGCGGGGAGCAGACCCAGTACTTC
>TRBV6-5|NA|NA|TRBJ2-1
CASRPHPQGGNEQFF
TGTGCCAGCAGACCCCACCCGCAGGGCGGCAATGAGCAGTTCTTC
>TRBV5-6|TRBD1|NA|TRBJ2-1
CASSQTGTGYNEQFF
TGTGCCAGCAGCCAGACCGGGACAGGCTACAATGAGCAGTTCTTC
>TRBV11-1|NA|NA|TRBJ1-1
CASSFGLNTEAFF
TGTGCCAGCAGCTTCGGACTCAACACTGAAGCTTTCTTT
>TRBV11-3|NA|NA|TRBJ1-2
CASRTKGRVYGYTF
TGTGCCAGCAGAACAAAAGGGAGGGTTTATGGCTACACCTTC
>TRBV4-2|TRBD1|NA|TRBJ2-6
CASSQASARGLGANVLTF
TGTGCCAGCAGCCAAGCTTCGGCAAGGGGGCTTGGGGCCAACGTCCTGACTTTC
>TRBV4-3|TRBD1|once|TRBJ2-1
CASSQETGAYNEQFF
TGCGCCAGCAGCCAAGAAACAGGGGCTTACAATGAGCAGTTCTTC
>TRBV7-2|TRBD1|NA|TRBJ1-1
CASSPGQGTTEAFF
TGTGCCAGCAGCCCTGGACAGGGCACCACTGAAGCTTTCTTT
>TRBV7-8|NA|NA|TRBJ1-1
CASSWERRGPLRF
TGTGCCAGCAGCTGGGAGCGCAGGGGCCCTCTGCGGTTT
>TRBV27|NA|NA|TRBJ2-5
CASRGMETQYF
TGTGCCAGCCGGGGAATGGAGACCCAGTACTTC
>TRBV19|NA|NA|TRBJ2-2
CASINTDGSGELFF
TGTGCCAGTATTAATACGGATGGGAGCGGGGAGCTGTTTTTT
>TRBV9|TRBD2|NA|TRBJ2-2
CASSVGTSGNTGELFF
TGTGCCAGCAGCGTAGGAACTAGCGGGAACACCGGGGAGCTGTTTTTT
>TRBV7-3|TRBD1|NA|TRBJ2-6
CASKKGGTGYSGANVLTF
TGTGCCAGCAAGAAGGGAGGGACAGGGTACTCTGGGGCCAACGTCCTGACTTTC
>TRBV3-1/TRBV3-2|TRBD2|once|TRBJ2-1
CASSHSGLAGAPGFF
TGTGCCAGCAGCCACTCGGGACTAGCGGGCGCTCCGGGGTTCTTC
>TRBV19|TRBD2|NA|TRBJ2-3
CASSNGGADTQYF
TGTGCCAGTAGTAACGGGGGGGCAGATACGCAGTATTTT
>TRBV7-3|NA|NA|TRBJ1-5
CAIDPGARNNQPQHF
TGTGCCATCGATCCCGGAGCCAGAAACAATCAGCCCCAGCATTTT
>TRBV7-2|TRBD2|NA|TRBJ2-1
CASSLLAGHNEQFF
TGTGCCAGCAGCTTACTAGCGGGGCACAATGAGCAGTTCTTC
>TRBV27|NA|NA|TRBJ2-5
CASSSTGKGRETQYF
TGTGCCAGCAGTTCGACAGGTAAAGGCAGAGAGACCCAGTACTTC
>TRBV27|TRBD1|NA|TRBJ1-2
CASSWGTGGGYTF
TGTGCCAGCAGTTGGGGGACAGGGGGCGGCTACACCTTC
>TRBV5-4|TRBD1|NA|TRBJ2-7
CASSRGQGAYYEQYF
TGTGCCAGCAGCCGGGGACAGGGGGCGTACTACGAGCAGTACTTC
>TRBV2|NA|NA|TRBJ1-5
CASSRLGQDSNQPQHF
TGTGCCAGCAGTCGGTTGGGTCAGGATAGCAATCAGCCCCAGCATTTT
>TRBV5-4|TRBD2|NA|TRBJ2-1
CASSLALAGGDEQFF
TGTGCCAGCAGCTTGGCCCTAGCGGGGGGGGATGAGCAGTTCTTC
>TRBV6-2/TRBV6-3|TRBD1|NA|TRBJ1-1
CASSYPSRGQVNTEAFF
TGTGCCAGCAGTTACCCTTCCAGGGGGCAAGTAAACACTGAAGCTTTCTTT
>TRBV9|TRBD1|NA|TRBJ1-5
CASSVGGQEVKPQHF
TGTGCCAGCAGCGTAGGGGGACAGGAGGTGAAGCCCCAGCATTTT
>TRBV6-5|NA|NA|TRBJ2-7
CASSYSYRTSSYEQYF
TGTGCCAGCAGTTACTCGTACAGGACGAGCTCCTACGAGCAGTACTTC
>TRBV7-2|NA|NA|TRBJ1-6
CASSLATGVGSPLHF
TGTGCCAGCAGCTTAGCGACGGGGGTGGGTTCACCCCTCCACTTT
>TRBV27|TRBD1|once|TRBJ2-7
CASSLGRTGGQGSYEQYF
TGTGCCAGCAGTTTAGGCCGGACAGGGGGACAGGGGTCCTACGAGCAGTACTTC
>TRBV27|NA|NA|TRBJ1-5
CASRLAGTSNQPQHF
TGTGCCAGCCGACTCGCGGGCACTAGCAATCAGCCCCAGCATTTT
>TRBV5-1|NA|NA|TRBJ2-5
CASSPGLRQVETQYF
TGCGCCAGCAGCCCGGGGCTAAGACAGGTGGAGACCCAGTACTTC
>TRBV12-3/TRBV12-4|TRBD1|NA|TRBJ2-7
CASRTGSSYEQYF
TGTGCCAGCCGGACAGGGAGCTCCTACGAGCAGTACTTC
>TRBV3-1/TRBV3-2|TRBD1|NA|TRBJ2-7
CASSSGQVGEQYF
TGTGCCAGCAGTTCGGGACAGGTCGGCGAGCAGTACTTC